This record concerns one TCR beta chain sequence. Its antigen is not known. TRB was amplified by touch-down multiplex PCR, primer pools A and B combined. After re-calling the multiplex PCR reads, TCRdb lists one entry per CDR3 protein, DNA absent. In all, the sample yields over 9,000 distinct CDR3 sequences. The CDR3 is 16 amino acids. The data belong to a study of T cell clusters in autoimmune cytopenias. Study summary: A median of 51,575 TRB reads per sample yielded a median around 2,400 distinct clonotypes. Regarding the study as a whole: Healthy donors had 2.5 to 3.5-fold more exclusive TRB clusters than active autoimmune hepatitis patients. Primary autoimmune cytopenia patients seemingly lacked the physiological T cell clusters found in healthy donors. TRB repertoire shifts in secondary cytopenia and chronic lymphocytic leukemia mostly reflected lymphoma, not autoimmunity.

Each sample's input was 250 ng genomic DNA, some 40,000 genome equivalents. Material for sequencing was peripheral blood. The V gene is TRBV12-3 or TRBV12-4, the J gene TRBJ2-3; TCRdb proposes TRBD1, but this gene call is untestable without DNA. This TCR derives from a human donor with an autoimmune cytopenia or autoimmune hepatitis (not recorded which). The CDR3 sequence is CASSRAGTGLSHTQYF.